This T cell receptor beta chain stems from a study of T cell changes during pregnancy in multiple sclerosis. The CDR3 is 14 residues long. Germline CDR1 reads SNHLY; CDR2 reads FYNNEI. The V segment lost 10 bases and the J segment 2 bases; nucleotides outside the gene matches: 10. Profiling relied on immunoSEQ multiplex PCR, and the TCRdb table lists in-frame clones only, not all of them. The data show tens of thousands of clones, roughly 93% seen once. Source: peripheral blood, taken in the second trimester of pregnancy. The clonotype was recovered from a female donor with multiple sclerosis, enrolled in a pregnancy study. The chain has TRBV2 and TRBJ1-1; 7 nucleotides align to TRBD1. The CDR3 bases are TGTGCCACCACCTTAGGGGGCCTCAACACTGAAGCTTTCTTT. Its protein product is CATTLGGLNTEAFF.